This is a list of T cell receptor beta chains from one sample in a study of human T cells and chemical hapten exposure. TCRdb passed the RACE reads through MiXCR, listing each CDR3 protein once. The sample has roughly 160,000 distinct CDR3 sequences, about 15% seen once. Here the sequenced sample was whole blood, taken in connection with sensitization to the hapten diphenylcyclopropenone (DPC). These receptors came from a woman in her twenties or thirties with alopecia areata. Some clones in this sample may be carry-over from other donors' samples. Each CDR3 is given without its conserved first and last residue.

>TRBV29-1|TRBJ2-5
SAQPGLVGETQY
>TRBV29-1|TRBJ2-5
SVVRTAEETQY
>TRBV7-7|TRBJ2-2
ASSLGTGGPGELF
>TRBV7-6|TRBJ2-1
ASRRLAGSQEQF
>TRBV2|TRBJ1-4
ASSPWGFPRGEKLF
>TRBV20-1|TRBJ2-4
SATGSNIQY
>TRBV12-3/TRBV12-4|TRBJ2-2
ASSPPSVAGELF
>TRBV5-6|TRBJ2-5
ASSFRETQY
>TRBV15|TRBJ1-2
ATSRDLTGEFNGYT
>TRBV3-1|TRBJ2-6
ASSQDSSAGANVLT
>TRBV9|TRBJ2-1
ASSVRLAGGPYNEQF
>TRBV18|TRBJ2-7
ASSPLGQGDYEQY
>TRBV4-3|TRBJ2-6
ASSQDHGAPGANVLT
>TRBV5-6|TRBJ2-1
ASSLAKREQF
>TRBV7-9|TRBJ1-1
ASSSTGAATEAF
>TRBV7-9|TRBJ2-3
ASRRDSPTDTQY
>TRBV6-5|TRBJ2-3
ATAYGGPPDTQY
>TRBV29-1|TRBJ2-5
SVASGSGGEETQY
>TRBV7-9|TRBJ2-7
ASNGDRGYEQY
>TRBV3-2|TRBJ1-1
ASSRNAQVRGTEAF
>TRBV18|TRBJ2-3
ASSPIALAANTDTQY
>TRBV19|TRBJ2-5
ATKGGGQRTQY
>TRBV29-1|TRBJ2-1
SVEGTGAYNEQF
>TRBV28|TRBJ2-3
ASSTSGGVTDTQY
>TRBV7-9|TRBJ2-2
ASIEGSANTGELF
>TRBV6-6|TRBJ2-7
ASSSGQVREQY
>TRBV11-2|TRBJ2-3
ASSLNSNTQY
>TRBV7-3|TRBJ1-3
ASSLDGHSGNTIY
>TRBV9|TRBJ2-7
ASSVGPQGMLY
>TRBV6-1|TRBJ1-5
ASRVRDRGPRGQPQH
>TRBV2|TRBJ1-1
ASSERAGMNTEAF
>TRBV7-9|TRBJ2-1
ASSLAGWSDNEQF
>TRBV24-1|TRBJ2-3
ATSDFRRGGTSTDTQY
>TRBV6-4|TRBJ1-2
ASSSGLGYT
>TRBV29-1|TRBJ2-1
SVVTQANEQF
>TRBV5-1|TRBJ2-7
ASSLGAVYEQY
>TRBV29-1|TRBJ1-2
SVLDPGLGYGYT
>TRBV6-6|TRBJ1-2
ASRSRGQTLYGYT
>TRBV12-3/TRBV12-4|TRBJ1-5
ASSLGSGASNQPQH
>TRBV5-8|TRBJ1-6
ASSLAPGKGAPLH